The clone carrying this T cell receptor beta chain was seen only once. These data belong to a study of blood T cell repertoires in COVID-19. On the study more broadly: Samples of COVID-19 (acute and convalescent) were obtained from the United States, Italy and Spain. PBMCs, B-cell-depleted T cells, or T cells were the source of the cDNA or gDNA that made up the material.

Original methodology: The assay estimated nucleated cells by amplifying reference gene primers. Generated by immunoSEQ multiplex PCR, the TCRdb table keeps only in-frame clones and is missing some. V, J and clone size reflect that table, while D and trimming were determined from the DNA. The sample holds more than 110,000 clones, around three quarters seen once. The sequence derives from a man between 60 and 75 years old with acute or convalescent COVID-19. The sample comprised peripheral blood.

CDR3 in DNA: TGTGCCAGCAGTGCTCAGGTCCCCGGCTACACCTTC. It is translated as CASSAQVPGYTF. The J gene is TRBJ1-2, the V gene TRBV28, with no clear D. The CDR3 runs 12 residues. CDR1 is MDHEN, CDR2 SYDVKM, per germline. The V end was cut by 5 bases, the J end by 8 bases, with 12 bases between.